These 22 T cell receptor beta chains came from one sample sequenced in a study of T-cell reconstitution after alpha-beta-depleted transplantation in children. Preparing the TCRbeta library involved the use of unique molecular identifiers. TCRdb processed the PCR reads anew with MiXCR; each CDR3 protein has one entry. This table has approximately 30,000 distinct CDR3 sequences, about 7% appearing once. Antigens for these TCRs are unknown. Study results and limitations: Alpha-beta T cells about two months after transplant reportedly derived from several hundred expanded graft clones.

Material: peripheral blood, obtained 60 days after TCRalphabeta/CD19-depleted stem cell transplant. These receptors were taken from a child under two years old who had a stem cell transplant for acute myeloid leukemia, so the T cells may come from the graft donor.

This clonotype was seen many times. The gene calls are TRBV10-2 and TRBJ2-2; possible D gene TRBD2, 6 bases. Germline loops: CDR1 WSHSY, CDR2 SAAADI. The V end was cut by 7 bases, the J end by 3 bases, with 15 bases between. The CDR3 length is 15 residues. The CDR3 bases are TGCGCCAGCAACCTCCGGGACTCATACACCGGGGAGCTGTTTTTT. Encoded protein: CASNLRDSYTGELFF.

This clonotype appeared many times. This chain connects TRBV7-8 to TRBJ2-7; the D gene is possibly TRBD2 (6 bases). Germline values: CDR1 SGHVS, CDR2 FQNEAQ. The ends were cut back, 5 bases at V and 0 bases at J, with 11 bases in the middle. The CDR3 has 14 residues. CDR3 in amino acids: CASSPRRGSYEQYF. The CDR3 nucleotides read TGTGCCAGCAGCCCCCGGCGGGGCTCCTACGAGCAGTACTTC.

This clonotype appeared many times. DNA of the CDR3: TGTGCCAGCAGCTCGGGTGGGACCTACAATGAGCAGTTCTTC. Encoded protein: CASSSGGTYNEQFF. This chain links TRBV7-9 with TRBJ2-1; D not certain. From germline, CDR1 is SEHNR and CDR2 FQNEAQ (reference sequence). The CDR3 is made up of 14 amino acids. V was shortened by 4 bases and J by 2 bases, with 9 bases between the two germline ends.

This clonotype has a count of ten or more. The CDR3 loop reads CASSSSGTVGRETQYF. The CDR3, as DNA: TGCGCCAGCAGCTCTTCCGGGACAGTCGGCCGGGAGACCCAGTACTTC. This chain links TRBV5-1 with TRBJ2-5; 7 bases are shared with TRBD1. V was pared by 3 bases and J by 5 bases, with 13 bases of the junction left unmatched. Per the germline V gene, CDR1 is SGHRS and CDR2 is YFSETQ. CDR3 size: 16 residues.

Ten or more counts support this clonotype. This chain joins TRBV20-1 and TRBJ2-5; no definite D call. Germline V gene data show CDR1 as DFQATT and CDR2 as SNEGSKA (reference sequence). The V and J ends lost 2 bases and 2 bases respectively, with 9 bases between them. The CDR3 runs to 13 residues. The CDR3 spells CSARSAIQETQYF. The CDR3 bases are TGCAGTGCTAGATCCGCTATTCAAGAGACCCAGTACTTC.

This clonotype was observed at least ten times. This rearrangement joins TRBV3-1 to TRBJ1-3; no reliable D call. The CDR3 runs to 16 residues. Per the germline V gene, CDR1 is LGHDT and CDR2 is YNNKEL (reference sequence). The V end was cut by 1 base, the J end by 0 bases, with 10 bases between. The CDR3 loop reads CASSQGRMSSGNTIYF. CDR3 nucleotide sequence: TGTGCCAGCAGCCAAGGACGGATGAGCTCTGGAAACACCATATATTTT.

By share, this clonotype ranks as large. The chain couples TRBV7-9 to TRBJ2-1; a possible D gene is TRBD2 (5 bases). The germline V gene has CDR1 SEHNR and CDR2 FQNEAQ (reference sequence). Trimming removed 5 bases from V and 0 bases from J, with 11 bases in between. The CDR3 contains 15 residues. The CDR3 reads CASSLGGNSYNEQFF. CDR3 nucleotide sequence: TGTGCCAGCAGCCTTGGAGGCAACTCCTACAATGAGCAGTTCTTC.

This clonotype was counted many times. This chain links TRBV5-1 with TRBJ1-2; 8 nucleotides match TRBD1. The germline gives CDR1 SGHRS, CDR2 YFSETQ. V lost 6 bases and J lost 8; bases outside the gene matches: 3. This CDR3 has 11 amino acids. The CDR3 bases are TGCGCCAGCACAGGGGGCGGCGGCTACACCTTC. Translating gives CASTGGGGYTF.

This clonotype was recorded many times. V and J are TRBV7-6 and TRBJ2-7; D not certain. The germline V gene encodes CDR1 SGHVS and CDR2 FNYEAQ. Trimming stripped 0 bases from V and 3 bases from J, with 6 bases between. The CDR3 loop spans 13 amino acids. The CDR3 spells CASSLAFGYEQYF. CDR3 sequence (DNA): TGTGCCAGCAGCTTAGCGTTCGGCTACGAGCAGTACTTC.

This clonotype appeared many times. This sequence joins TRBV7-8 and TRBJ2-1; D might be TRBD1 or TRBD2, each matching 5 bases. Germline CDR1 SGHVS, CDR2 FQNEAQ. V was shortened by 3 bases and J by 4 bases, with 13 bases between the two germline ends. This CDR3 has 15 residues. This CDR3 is CASSFRDRFYNEQFF. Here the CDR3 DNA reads TGTGCCAGCAGCTTCAGGGACCGGTTTTACAATGAGCAGTTCTTC.

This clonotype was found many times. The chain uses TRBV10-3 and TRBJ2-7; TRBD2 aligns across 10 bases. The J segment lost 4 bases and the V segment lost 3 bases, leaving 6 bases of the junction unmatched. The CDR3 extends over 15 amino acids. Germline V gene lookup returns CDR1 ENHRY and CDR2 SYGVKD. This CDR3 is CAISEEAGLAYEQYF. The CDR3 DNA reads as TGTGCCATCAGTGAAGAGGCGGGACTAGCGTACGAGCAGTACTTC.

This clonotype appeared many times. CDR3 nucleotide sequence: TGTGCCAGCATAAGAGAGAACACTGAAGCTTTCTTT. This encodes CASIRENTEAFF. This rearrangement joins TRBV2 to TRBJ1-1; D unresolved. With 7 bases removed from V and 1 base from J, the gap between germline ends came to 7 bases. The CDR3 has 12 residues. The germline V gene encodes CDR1 SNHLY and CDR2 FYNNEI.

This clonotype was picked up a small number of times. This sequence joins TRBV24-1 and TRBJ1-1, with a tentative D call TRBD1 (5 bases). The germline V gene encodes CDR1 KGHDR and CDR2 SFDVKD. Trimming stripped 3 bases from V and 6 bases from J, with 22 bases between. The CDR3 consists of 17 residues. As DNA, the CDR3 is TGTGCCACCAGTGATGGGACGAAAACCTTCGGTGCGTCTGAAGCTTTCTTT. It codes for CATSDGTKTFGASEAFF.

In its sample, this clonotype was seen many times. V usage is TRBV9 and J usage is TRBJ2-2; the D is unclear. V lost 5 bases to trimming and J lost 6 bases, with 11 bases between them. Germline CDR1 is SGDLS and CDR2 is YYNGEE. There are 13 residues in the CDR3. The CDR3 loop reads CASSLDTPGELFF. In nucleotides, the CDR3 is TGTGCCAGCAGTCTTGACACTCCCGGGGAGCTGTTTTTT.

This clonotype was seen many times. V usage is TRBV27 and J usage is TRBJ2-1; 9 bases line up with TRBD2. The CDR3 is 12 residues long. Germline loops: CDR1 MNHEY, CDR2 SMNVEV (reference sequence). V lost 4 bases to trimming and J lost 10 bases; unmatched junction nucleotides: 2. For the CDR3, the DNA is TGTGCCAGCAGTTCAGGACTAGCGGAGCAGTTCTTC. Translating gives CASSSGLAEQFF.

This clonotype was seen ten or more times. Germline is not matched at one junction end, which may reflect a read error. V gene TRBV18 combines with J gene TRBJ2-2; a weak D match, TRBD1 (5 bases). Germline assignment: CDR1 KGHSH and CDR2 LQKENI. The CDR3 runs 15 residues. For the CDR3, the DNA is TGTGCCAGCTCACCCAGGGCCGCGGTGACCGAGGAGCTGTTTTTT. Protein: CASSPRAAVTEELFF.

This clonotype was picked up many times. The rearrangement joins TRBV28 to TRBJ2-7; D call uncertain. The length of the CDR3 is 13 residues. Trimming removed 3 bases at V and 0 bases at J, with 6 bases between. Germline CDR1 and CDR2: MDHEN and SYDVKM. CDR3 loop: CASSFLFSYEQYF. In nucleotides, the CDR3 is TGTGCCAGCAGTTTTCTATTCTCCTACGAGCAGTACTTC. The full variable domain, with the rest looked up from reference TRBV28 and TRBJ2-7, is DVKVTQSSRYLVKRTGEKVFLECVQDMDHENMFWYRQDPGLGLRLIYFSYDVKMKEKGDIPEGYSVSREKKERFSLILESASTNQTSMYLCASSFLFSYEQYFGPGTRLTVT.

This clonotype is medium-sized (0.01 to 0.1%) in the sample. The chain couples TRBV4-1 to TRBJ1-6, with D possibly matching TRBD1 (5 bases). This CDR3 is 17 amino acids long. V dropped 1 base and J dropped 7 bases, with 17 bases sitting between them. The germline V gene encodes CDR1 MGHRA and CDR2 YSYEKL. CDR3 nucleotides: TGCGCCAGCAGCCAAGCGCCTCCAGGGCTTCTAAATTCACCCCTCCACTTT. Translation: CASSQAPPGLLNSPLHF.

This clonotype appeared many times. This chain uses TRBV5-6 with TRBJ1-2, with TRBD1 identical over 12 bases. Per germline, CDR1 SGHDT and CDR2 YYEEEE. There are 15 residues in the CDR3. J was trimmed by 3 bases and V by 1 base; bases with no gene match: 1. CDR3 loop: CASSLRDRGHYGYTF. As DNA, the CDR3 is TGTGCCAGCAGCTTGAGGGACAGGGGGCACTATGGCTACACCTTC.

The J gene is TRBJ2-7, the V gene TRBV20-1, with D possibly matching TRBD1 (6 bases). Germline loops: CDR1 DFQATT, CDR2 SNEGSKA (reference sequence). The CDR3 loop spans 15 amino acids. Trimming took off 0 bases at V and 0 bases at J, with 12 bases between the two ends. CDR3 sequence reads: CSARDPGTPSYEQYF. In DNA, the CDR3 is TGCAGTGCTAGAGACCCCGGGACACCCTCCTACGAGCAGTACTTC.

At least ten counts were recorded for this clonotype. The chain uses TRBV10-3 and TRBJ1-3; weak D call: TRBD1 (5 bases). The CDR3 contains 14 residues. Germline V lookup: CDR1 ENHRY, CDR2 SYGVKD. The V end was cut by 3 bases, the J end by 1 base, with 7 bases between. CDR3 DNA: TGTGCCATCAGTGACTCAGGGTCTGGAAACACCATATATTTT. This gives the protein CAISDSGSGNTIYF.

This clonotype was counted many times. In nucleotides, the CDR3 is TGTGCCAGCAGCTCAAGGGAACAGGGGGCCTACGAGCAGTACTTC. It specifies CASSSREQGAYEQYF. The chain links TRBV7-6 to TRBJ2-7; 8 bases fit TRBD1. The CDR3 runs to 15 residues. Germline CDR1 reads SGHVS; CDR2 reads FNYEAQ. With 4 bases clipped from V and 2 bases from J, the junction kept 7 bases outside the gene matches.